Shown below are 5 T cell receptor beta chains from a single sample sequenced in a study of CXCR3-negative and CXCR3-positive naive CD8 T cells. The TRB cDNA libraries were prepared by 5' RACE with UMI labels. TCRdb reprocessed the 5' RACE reads; each CDR3 protein has one entry and no DNA is given. This sample contains around 81,000 distinct CDR3 sequences. Sequencing was performed on naive CXCR3- CD8+ T cells from blood. As to subset: CD45RO-CCR7+CD27+CD95- naive CD8+ T cells lacking CXCR3 (TNR3-). The receptor set was obtained from a human donor in good health. Some clones in this sample may be carry-over from other donors' samples.

V usage is TRBV28 and J usage is TRBJ2-7; TCRdb's D gene call, TRBD2, goes unchecked for lack of DNA. CDR1 is MDHEN and CDR2 is SYDVKM in the germline V gene. CDR3 size: 11 residues. The chain's CDR3 is CASSSAGEQYF.

The V and J genes are TRBV12-3 or TRBV12-4 and TRBJ2-6; the TCRdb call, TRBD1, lacks DNA for checking. This CDR3 is 18 amino acids long. The CDR3 sequence: CASSPEGQGTSGANVLTF.

The chain has TRBV7-9 and TRBJ2-3. Germline assignment: CDR1 SEHNR and CDR2 FQNEAQ (reference sequence). The CDR3 is 12 amino acids. The CDR3 sequence is CASSLAADTQYF.

The chain uses TRBV9 and TRBJ2-7. In germline, CDR1 is SGDLS, CDR2 YYNGEE. CDR3 length: 16 amino acids. This chain's CDR3 is CASSVGASVGIYEQYF.

The CDR3 sequence: CASSLLSGGARNEQFF. This chain connects TRBV7-6 to TRBJ2-1; no DNA is available, so the TRBD2 call from TCRdb remains unchecked. The CDR3 sequence is 16 residues long. Germline loops: CDR1 SGHVS, CDR2 FNYEAQ.